A single sample is the source of the 22 T cell receptor beta chains below, sequenced in a study of follicular helper T cells after annual influenza vaccination. Described time point: 2014-2015 season, 7 days after vaccination. Sequencing was performed with immunoSEQ multiplex PCR; in TCRdb, only in-frame clones are kept and a portion is missing. The table lists several thousand clones, around 78% of them singletons. Source: CXCR5+ CD38- circulating T follicular helper cells from blood, taken 7 days after influenza vaccination. The sample's subset: circulating Tfh, non-naive CD4+CXCR5+PD-1+ (ICOS+CD38+ or ICOS-CD38-). The source of these receptors is an adult who received the influenza vaccine.

J is TRBJ2-5 and V is TRBV5-4, with D perhaps TRBD1 or TRBD2 (6 bases each). This CDR3 contains 15 residues. The germline V gene has CDR1 SGHNT and CDR2 YYREEE (reference sequence). With 4 bases removed from V and 2 bases from J, the gap between germline ends came to 15 bases. This CDR3 reads CASSPSEGGQETQYF. DNA of the CDR3: TGTGCCAGCAGCCCCAGCGAGGGGGGACAAGAGACCCAGTACTTC.

This clone has a handful of counts. This sequence joins TRBV11-2 and TRBJ2-5; D is tentatively TRBD1 or TRBD2 (5 bases each). The germline CDR1 and CDR2 sequences are SGHAT and FQNNGV. Trimming removed 5 bases at V and 4 bases at J, with 14 bases between. The CDR3 consists of 14 residues. The CDR3 DNA follows: TGTGCCAGCAGCGTGGCGTGGGGGTCAGAGACCCAGTACTTC. Encoded protein: CASSVAWGSETQYF.

The J gene is TRBJ1-1, the V gene TRBV30; no firm D call. Germline V gives CDR1 GTSNPN, CDR2 SVGIG (reference sequence). CDR3 length: 12 residues. V was trimmed by 4 bases and J by 5 bases, leaving 11 bases between them. CDR3 sequence (DNA): TGTGCCTGGATCCGGCGGGAAACTGAAGCTTTCTTT. It codes for CAWIRRETEAFF. The complete variable domain, with remaining parts taken from reference TRBV30 and TRBJ1-1, reads SQTIHQWPATLVQPVGSPLSLECTVEGTSNPNLYWYRQAAGRGLQLLFYSVGIGQISSEVPQNLSASRPQDRQFILSSKKLLLSDSGFYLCAWIRRETEAFFGQGTRLTVV.

This clone was recorded a few times. V and J are TRBV19 and TRBJ1-6; 7 nucleotides match TRBD1. This CDR3 has 13 residues. The V segment lost 5 bases and the J segment 10 bases; nucleotides outside the gene matches: 5. From germline, CDR1 is LNHDA and CDR2 SQIVND (reference sequence). The DNA for the CDR3 is TGTGCCAGTAGTGACAGGGTTAGATCACCCCTCCACTTT. As protein: CASSDRVRSPLHF.

The chain has TRBV18 and TRBJ2-5; a weak D match, TRBD1 (6 bases). Trimming left V 11 bases short and J 1 base short, with 14 bases between. The length of the CDR3 is 13 residues. The germline V gene encodes CDR1 KGHSH and CDR2 LQKENI. CDR3 protein: CASVMGAQETQYF. The CDR3 nucleotides read TGTGCCTCCGTGATGGGGGCCCAAGAGACCCAGTACTTC.

This clone appeared once. The rearrangement joins TRBV27 to TRBJ1-3; TRBD1 might be the D (6 bases). Trimming cost V 6 bases and J 0 bases, with 9 bases left between them. The CDR3 spans 14 residues. The germline CDR1 and CDR2 sequences are MNHEY and SMNVEV (reference sequence). The CDR3 is CASRKGGSGNTIYF. Here the CDR3 DNA reads TGTGCCAGCAGAAAAGGGGGCTCTGGAAACACCATATATTTT.

This clone was observed a handful of times. V gene TRBV30 combines with J gene TRBJ1-5, with D tentatively TRBD1 (6 bases). V lost 4 bases to trimming and J lost 1 base, with 8 bases between them. This CDR3 spans 13 amino acids. The germline gives CDR1 GTSNPN, CDR2 SVGIG (reference sequence). This CDR3 is CAWNTGSNQPQHF. In DNA, the CDR3 is TGTGCCTGGAACACAGGGAGCAATCAGCCCCAGCATTTT.

The J gene is TRBJ2-3, the V gene TRBV21-1; TRBD1 was called by the table and not checked on the DNA. TRBV21-1 is classified as a pseudogene. The CDR3 is 17 amino acids. CDR3 loop: CASSKRGSDRGPDTQYF. CDR3 DNA: TGTGCCAGCAGCAAAAGGGGATCGGACAGGGGGCCCGATACGCAGTATTTT.

V usage is TRBV28 and J usage is TRBJ1-3; D gene unclear. The CDR3 is 15 residues long. Trimming removed 5 bases from V and 2 bases from J, with 13 bases in between. CDR1 is MDHEN, CDR2 SYDVKM, per germline. In DNA form, the CDR3 reads TGTGCCAGCAGTCCCCGCCTAAGGGCTGGAAACACCATATATTTT. It yields the protein CASSPRLRAGNTIYF.

The V gene is TRBV7-9, the J gene TRBJ1-1, with D tentatively TRBD1 (5 bases). Germline loops: CDR1 SEHNR, CDR2 FQNEAQ (reference sequence). Trimming cost V 5 bases and J 1 base, with 11 bases left between them. The CDR3 length is 14 residues. CDR3 loop: CASSPPGRNTEAFF. The CDR3 nucleotides are TGTGCCAGCAGCCCCCCGGGGCGGAACACTGAAGCTTTCTTT.

The chain couples TRBV28 to TRBJ1-3; no firm D call. Germline V gene sequence: CDR1 MDHEN, CDR2 SYDVKM. The CDR3 consists of 14 residues. Trimming pared 6 bases from V and 0 bases from J, leaving 9 bases between. CDR3 sequence (DNA): TGTGCCAGCAGGGTGGGCCGCTCTGGAAACACCATATATTTT. It yields the protein CASRVGRSGNTIYF.

The chain carries TRBV6-6 and TRBJ1-2, with D maybe TRBD1 (5 bases). V was trimmed by 2 bases and J by 4 bases, leaving 14 bases between them. This CDR3 is 15 amino acids long. In germline, CDR1 is MNHNY, CDR2 SVGAGI (reference sequence). This CDR3 is CASSYEGRGSYGYTF. For the CDR3, the DNA is TGTGCCAGCAGTTACGAGGGAAGGGGTAGCTATGGCTACACCTTC.

This clone was counted a few times. Germline and junction disagree at one end, which may indicate a read error. The chain combines TRBV7-2 with TRBJ2-2; 7 bases agree with TRBD1. CDR3 length: 13 residues. CDR1 is SGHTA, CDR2 FQGNSA, per germline. CDR3 sequence reads: CASRTGNIGELFF. Written as DNA, the CDR3 is TGTGCCAGCAGGACAGGGAACATCGGGGAGCTGTTTTTT.

The chain links TRBV2 to TRBJ1-2, with 8 bases matching TRBD1. The germline gives CDR1 SNHLY, CDR2 FYNNEI. CDR3 size: 13 residues. V dropped 7 bases and J dropped 7; count of bases not matched to a gene: 8. For the CDR3, the DNA is TGTGCCAGCACCCGCGTACAGGGGGGTGGCTACACCTTC. Its translation: CASTRVQGGGYTF.

This clone was detected only a few times. The chain has TRBV6-5 and TRBJ1-6, with a weak D call TRBD1 (5 bases). V was trimmed by 6 bases and J by 4 bases, leaving 7 bases between them. This CDR3 has 13 residues. The germline V gene has CDR1 MNHEY and CDR2 SVGAGI. This CDR3 is CASRRGYNSPLHF. The CDR3 DNA sequence: TGTGCCAGCAGACGGGGGTATAATTCACCCCTCCACTTT.

J is TRBJ2-5 and V is TRBV28, with TRBD2 matching over 7 bases. The CDR3 sequence is 16 residues long. V was pared by 3 bases and J by 2 bases, with 9 bases of the junction left unmatched. Germline V lookup: CDR1 MDHEN, CDR2 SYDVKM. As DNA, the CDR3 is TGTGCCAGCAGTTTGATTGGCGCTAGCGGTCAAGAGACCCAGTACTTC. It codes for CASSLIGASGQETQYF.

V and J are TRBV6-5 and TRBJ2-3; D call uncertain. Germline CDR1 is MNHEY and CDR2 is SVGAGI. The CDR3 runs to 11 residues. With 6 bases removed from V and 5 bases from J, the gap between germline ends came to 6 bases. CDR3 coding DNA: TGTGCCAGCAGGGAAGAAGATACGCAGTATTTT. This encodes CASREEDTQYF.

The rearrangement joins TRBV7-2 to TRBJ1-2; possibly TRBD1 for D (6 bases). Germline CDR1 and CDR2: SGHTA and FQGNSA. The CDR3 length is 16 residues. The ends were cut back, 4 bases at V and 0 bases at J, with 15 bases in the middle. This chain's CDR3 is CASSSYGTRANYGYTF. The CDR3, as DNA: TGTGCCAGCAGCTCATACGGGACAAGAGCTAACTATGGCTACACCTTC.

This sequence joins TRBV11-2 and TRBJ2-7; D uncertain. The CDR3 has 12 residues. V lost 6 bases, J lost 5 bases, and 11 bases lay in between. Germline V gene sequence: CDR1 SGHAT, CDR2 FQNNGV. CDR3 DNA sequence: TGTGCCAGCAGAAAGGGCTACGACGAGCAGTACTTC. Translated: CASRKGYDEQYF.

The chain employs TRBV6-5 and TRBJ1-4; 8 positions match TRBD1. This CDR3 spans 15 amino acids. Germline CDR1 reads MNHEY; CDR2 reads SVGAGI. V was pared by 5 bases and J by 6 bases, with 8 bases of the junction left unmatched. CDR3 amino acids: CASSGTGTGYEKLFF. The DNA for the CDR3 is TGTGCCAGCAGTGGAACCGGGACAGGATATGAAAAACTGTTTTTT.

The chain couples TRBV18 to TRBJ2-1, with D uncertain. Trimming left V 0 bases short and J 9 bases short, with 12 bases between. This CDR3 is 14 amino acids long. Germline V lookup: CDR1 KGHSH, CDR2 LQKENI. In nucleotides, the CDR3 is TGTGCCAGCTCACCACCCCCCGTAGGGATTGAGCAGTTCTTC. This encodes CASSPPPVGIEQFF.

This chain uses TRBV10-3 with TRBJ1-1, with TRBD1 matching 8 bases. The CDR3 is 14 residues long. Germline lookup yields CDR1 ENHRY and CDR2 SYGVKD. V was pared by 6 bases and J by 0 bases, with 3 bases of the junction left unmatched. The CDR3 nucleotides are TGTGCCATCAGCACAGGGGGGATGAACACTGAAGCTTTCTTT. It yields the protein CAISTGGMNTEAFF.